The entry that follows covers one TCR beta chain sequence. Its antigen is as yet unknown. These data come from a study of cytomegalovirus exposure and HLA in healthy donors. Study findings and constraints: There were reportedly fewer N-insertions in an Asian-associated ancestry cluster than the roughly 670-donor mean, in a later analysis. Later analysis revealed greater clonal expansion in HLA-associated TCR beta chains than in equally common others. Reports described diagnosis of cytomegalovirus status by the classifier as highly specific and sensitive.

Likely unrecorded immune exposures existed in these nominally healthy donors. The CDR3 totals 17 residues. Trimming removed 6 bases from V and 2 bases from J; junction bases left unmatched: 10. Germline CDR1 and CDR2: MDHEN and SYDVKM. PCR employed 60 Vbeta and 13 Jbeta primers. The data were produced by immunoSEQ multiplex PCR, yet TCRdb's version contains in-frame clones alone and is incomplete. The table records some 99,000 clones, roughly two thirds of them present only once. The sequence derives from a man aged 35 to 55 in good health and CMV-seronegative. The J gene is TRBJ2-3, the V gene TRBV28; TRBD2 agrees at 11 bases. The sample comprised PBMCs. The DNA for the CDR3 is TGTGCCAGCAGCCCTCCGGGACTAGCGGAACTCACAGATACGCAGTATTTT. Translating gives CASSPPGLAELTDTQYF.